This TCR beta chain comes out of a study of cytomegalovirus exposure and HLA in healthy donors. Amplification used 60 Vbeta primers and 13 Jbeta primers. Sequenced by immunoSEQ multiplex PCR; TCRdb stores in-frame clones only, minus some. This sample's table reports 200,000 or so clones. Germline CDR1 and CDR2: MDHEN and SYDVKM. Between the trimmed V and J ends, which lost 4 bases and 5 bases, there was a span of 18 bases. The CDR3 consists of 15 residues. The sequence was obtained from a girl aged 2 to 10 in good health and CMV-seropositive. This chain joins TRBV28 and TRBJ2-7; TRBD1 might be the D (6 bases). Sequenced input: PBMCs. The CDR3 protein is CASSSNRARVDEQYF. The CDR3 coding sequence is TGTGCCAGCAGTTCGAACAGGGCCCGCGTGGACGAGCAGTACTTC.